This T cell receptor (beta chain) was profiled in a study of identical twins. Regarding the study as a whole: Out-of-frame alpha sequences common to twins were enriched for low generation probability. With monozygotic twins, out-of-frame TCR alpha sharing exceeded what models estimated. Fewer insertions characterized abundant cord blood beta clonotypes, whereas memory repertoires showed none.

This clonotype was counted once. What it binds is not known. Unique molecular identifiers were present on the cDNA, and a universal primer site came from template switching. TCRdb independently ran MiXCR on the 5' RACE reads; one entry per CDR3 protein. The table has some 500,000 distinct CDR3 sequences, more than 9% seen once; the top ten hold approximately 3%. Deletions cut 7 bases from V and 0 bases from J, with 14 bases between. The length of the CDR3 is 15 residues. CDR1 and CDR2 from the germline V gene are MGHRA and YSYEKL. The sample was also linked to a second study, of yellow fever vaccine responses in identical twins.

Sequencing used PBMCs. The genes are TRBV4-1 and TRBJ2-3; no clear D gene. This receptor was obtained from a young woman in good health. CDR3 sequence reads: CASNPIGDSTDTQYF. Here the CDR3 DNA reads TGCGCCAGCAACCCAATAGGTGATAGCACAGATACGCAGTATTTT.